The T cell receptor beta chain described here comes from a study of blood T cells in healthy people across ages (dated by TCRdb to 2014 to 2015). About the study as a whole: In model experiments, template switching captured roughly one uniquely barcoded TCR beta cDNA molecule for every two T cells. Two additional independent replicas of 1 million unique cDNA reads from the same blood draw were analyzed for two donors (one aged 18 to 30 and one aged 80 or older). To track age-related changes in TCR beta repertoire diversity, the study relied on deep sequencing normalized with unique cDNA molecular identifiers. The donors were divided into four age groups: young (average about 16 years), middle-aged (approximately 42), aged (approximately 62) and long-lived (about 79). Donors of different ages were randomly distributed across sequencing lanes to avoid experimental bias.

The study at large found these results: Because donor CMV infection status was unknown, age-related changes in expanded clonotypes were potentially confounded. As age increased, observed TCR beta diversity per million T cells dropped in a roughly linear way, and a significant reduction was already evident by age about 40. A strong correlation was found between observed TCR beta diversity and the percentage of naive T cells measured by flow cytometry. Since profiling was done on bulk unsorted PBMCs, naive and antigen-experienced compartments could not be conclusively compared. Estimates of total diversity based on one million sequenced T cells were regarded as lower bounds and as underestimates. Compared with the aged group, more naive CD4+ T cells, fewer expanded clones and increased TCR diversity were shown by the long-lived group, suggesting age selection.

The donors were 40 or so Caucasian individuals from Russia, aged roughly 6 to 90 years, who were systemically healthy. Ten milliliters of peripheral blood were drawn from each donor into EDTA-treated Vacutainer tubes. Ficoll-Paque density-gradient centrifugation was used to isolate PBMCs, with at least 6.5 million per sample. Trizol reagent was used to extract total RNA from the PBMCs, yielding at least 5 micrograms per sample. For every donor, an aliquot of PBMCs went through flow cytometry to measure the percentages of naive CD45RAhigh/CD27high T cells. The CDR3 holds 15 amino acids from the cysteine to the phenylalanine. Left in the record is the CDR3 DNA by itself, 45 bases read in frame from the first base. Based on the germline V gene, the CDR1 and CDR2 sequences are SQVTM and ANQGSEA. Receptor amplification or capture employed 5' RACE. The reads were generated on an Illumina HiSeq 2500. A second about 7 to 11 cycle PCR used a sample-barcoded 5' primer and a J-beta primer mix. Each TCR beta cDNA molecule received a unique molecular identifier from a template-switch 5' adaptor carrying 12 random nucleotides. Each sample yielded at least 3 million CDR3-containing paired-end reads. First-strand cDNA synthesis was performed from all RNA using the Mint cDNA synthesis kit, with priming by a TRBC-specific oligonucleotide. All cDNA was treated with uracil-DNA glycosylase and then went through a first 18-cycle PCR with the universal primers M1SS and BC2_uni_R. On the authors' methods: Normalization of each sample was performed by random selection of 1 million high-quality reads, each carrying a distinct molecular identifier. Instead of being binned into consensus sequences, reads with shared molecular identifiers were discarded. CDR3 identification, clonotype clustering and error correction used MiTCR with a Q25 quality threshold and the strictest error-elimination algorithm. A nonparametric unseen species model with Euler transformation was used to estimate a lower bound on total TCR beta diversity. The raw public reads went through TCRdb reprocessing: fastp at Q25, MiXCR clone calling, in-frame beta chains kept. When rows share a CDR3 protein, they turn into one entry using the most common DNA and genes. The V and J calls reflect TCRdb's pipeline rather than the authors' work. Present in this sample are under 1,000,000 distinct CDR3 sequences, 36% of which were seen just once. Over 10% of the sample belongs to the ten largest clones.

Comment on this clonotype: It has no known antigen specificity. Given a much more abundant clone one base away, this may be a read error.

The chain couples TRBV29-1 to TRBJ2-7; 8 junctional bases match TRBD2. The receptor's source is a man aged 18-30 years in good health. Sequencing used blood. The encoded CDR3 is CSVEDLREGTYERYF. The sequenced DNA is TGCAGCGTTGAAGATCTTCGGGAGGGGACCTACGAGCGGTACTTC.